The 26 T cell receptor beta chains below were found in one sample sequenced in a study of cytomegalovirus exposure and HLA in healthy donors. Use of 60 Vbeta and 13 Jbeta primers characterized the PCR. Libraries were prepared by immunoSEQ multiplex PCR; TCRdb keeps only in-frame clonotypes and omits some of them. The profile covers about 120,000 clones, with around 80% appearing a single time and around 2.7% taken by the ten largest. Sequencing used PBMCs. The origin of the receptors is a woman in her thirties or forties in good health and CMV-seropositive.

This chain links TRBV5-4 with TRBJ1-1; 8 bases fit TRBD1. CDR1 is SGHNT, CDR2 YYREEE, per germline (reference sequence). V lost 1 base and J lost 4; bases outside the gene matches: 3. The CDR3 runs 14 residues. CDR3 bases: TGTGCCAGCAGCTTGCTACAGGGGGGCACTGAAGCTTTCTTT. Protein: CASSLLQGGTEAFF.

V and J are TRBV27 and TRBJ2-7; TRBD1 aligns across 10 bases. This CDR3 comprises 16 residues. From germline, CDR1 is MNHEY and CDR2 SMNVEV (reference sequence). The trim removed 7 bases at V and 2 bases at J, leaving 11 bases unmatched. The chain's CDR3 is CASIQKGTGVPYEQYF. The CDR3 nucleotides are TGTGCCAGCATTCAAAAGGGGACAGGGGTCCCCTACGAGCAGTACTTC.

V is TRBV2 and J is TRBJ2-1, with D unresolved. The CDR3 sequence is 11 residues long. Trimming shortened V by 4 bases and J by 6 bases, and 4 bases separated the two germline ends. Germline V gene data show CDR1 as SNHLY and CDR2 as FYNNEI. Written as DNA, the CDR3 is TGTGCCAGCAGTGGACTCAATGAGCAGTTCTTC. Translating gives CASSGLNEQFF. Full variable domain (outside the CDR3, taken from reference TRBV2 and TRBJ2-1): EPEVTQTPSHQVTQMGQEVILRCVPISNHLYFYWYRQILGQKVEFLVSFYNNEISEKSEIFDDQFSVERPDGSNFTLKIRSTKLEDSAMYFCASSGLNEQFFGPGTRLTVL.

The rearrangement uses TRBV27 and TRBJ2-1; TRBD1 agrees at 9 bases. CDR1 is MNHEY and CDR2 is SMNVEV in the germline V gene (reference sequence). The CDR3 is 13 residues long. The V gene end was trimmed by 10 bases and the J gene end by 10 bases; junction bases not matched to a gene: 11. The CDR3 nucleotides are TGTGCCACCGGGACAGGGTCTTGGAGGGAGCAGTTCTTC. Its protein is CATGTGSWREQFF.

The CDR3 loop reads CASSSRGQGSPYEQYF. CDR3 DNA sequence: TGTGCCAGCAGCTCGAGGGGACAGGGGAGCCCCTACGAGCAGTACTTC. This chain uses TRBV13 with TRBJ2-7, with TRBD1 identical over 10 bases. V lost 4 bases, J lost 2 bases, and 8 bases stayed unmatched. Germline lookup yields CDR1 PRHDT and CDR2 FYEKMQ (reference sequence). The CDR3 is 16 amino acids.

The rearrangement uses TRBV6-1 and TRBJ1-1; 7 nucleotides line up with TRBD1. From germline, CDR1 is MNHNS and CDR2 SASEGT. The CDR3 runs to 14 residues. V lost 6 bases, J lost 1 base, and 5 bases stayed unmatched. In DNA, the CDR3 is TGTGCCAGCAGGACCGGGACAGAGAACACTGAAGCTTTCTTT. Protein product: CASRTGTENTEAFF.

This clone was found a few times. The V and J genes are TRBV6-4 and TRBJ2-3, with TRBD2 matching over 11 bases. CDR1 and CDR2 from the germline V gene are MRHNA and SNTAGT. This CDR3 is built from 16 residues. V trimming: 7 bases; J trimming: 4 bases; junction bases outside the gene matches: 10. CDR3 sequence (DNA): TGTGCCAGCAACCCGAGTAGCGGGGGGGCGCCAGATACGCAGTATTTT. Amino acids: CASNPSSGGAPDTQYF.

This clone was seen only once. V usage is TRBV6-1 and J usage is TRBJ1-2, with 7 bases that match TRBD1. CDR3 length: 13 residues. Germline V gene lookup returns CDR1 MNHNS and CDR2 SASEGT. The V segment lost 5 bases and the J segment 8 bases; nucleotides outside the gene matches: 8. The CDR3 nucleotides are TGTGCCAGCAGTCTTAGGGACAGAGAAGGCTACACCTTC. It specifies CASSLRDREGYTF.

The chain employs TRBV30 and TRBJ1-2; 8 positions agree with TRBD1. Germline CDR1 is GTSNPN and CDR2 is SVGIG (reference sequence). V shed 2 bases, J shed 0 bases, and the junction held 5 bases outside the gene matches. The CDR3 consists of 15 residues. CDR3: CAWSPGGQTNYGYTF. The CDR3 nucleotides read TGTGCCTGGAGTCCAGGGGGCCAGACTAACTATGGCTACACCTTC.

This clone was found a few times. The CDR3 protein is CASSQEGGPTDTQYF. The CDR3 DNA is TGCGCCAGCAGCCAAGAGGGGGGGCCCACAGATACGCAGTATTTT. The V gene is TRBV4-1, the J gene TRBJ2-3; D possibly corresponds to TRBD2 (7 bases). Germline CDR1 reads MGHRA; CDR2 reads YSYEKL. The CDR3 length is 15 residues. The V end lost 0 bases, the J end lost 2 bases, and 9 bases lay between the germline ends.

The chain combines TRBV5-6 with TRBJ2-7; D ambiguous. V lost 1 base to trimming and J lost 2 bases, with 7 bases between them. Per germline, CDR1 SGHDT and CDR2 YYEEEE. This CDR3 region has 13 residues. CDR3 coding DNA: TGTGCCAGCAGCTTGACGGTGACCTACGAGCAGTACTTC. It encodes CASSLTVTYEQYF. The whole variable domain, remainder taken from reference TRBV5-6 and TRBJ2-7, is DAGVTQSPTHLIKTRGQQVTLRCSPKSGHDTVSWYQQALGQGPQFIFQYYEEEERQRGNFPDRFSGHQFPNYSSELNVNALLLGDSALYLCASSLTVTYEQYFGPGTRLTVT.

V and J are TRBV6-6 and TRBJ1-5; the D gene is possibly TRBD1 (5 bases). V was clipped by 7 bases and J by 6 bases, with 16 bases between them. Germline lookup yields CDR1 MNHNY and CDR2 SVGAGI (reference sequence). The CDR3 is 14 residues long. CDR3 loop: CASNPGTQGQPQHF. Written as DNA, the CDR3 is TGTGCCAGCAATCCGGGCACCCAGGGTCAGCCCCAGCATTTT.

The CDR3 DNA reads as TGTGCCAGCGGAACTCGACAGGGGGCGGTCGGGGAGCTGTTTTTT. Residues: CASGTRQGAVGELFF. The chain is built from TRBV27 and TRBJ2-2, with 10 bases fitting TRBD1. V was pared by 8 bases and J by 7 bases, with 10 bases of the junction left unmatched. CDR1 and CDR2 from the germline V gene are MNHEY and SMNVEV (reference sequence). The length of the CDR3 is 15 residues.

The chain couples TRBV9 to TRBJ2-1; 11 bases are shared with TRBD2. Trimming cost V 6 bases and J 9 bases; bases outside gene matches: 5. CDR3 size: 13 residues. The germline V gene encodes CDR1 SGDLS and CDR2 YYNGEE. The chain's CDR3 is CASTLSGRGEQFF. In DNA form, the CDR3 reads TGTGCCAGCACCCTTAGCGGGAGGGGTGAGCAGTTCTTC.

The CDR3 DNA follows: TGCGCCAGCTACTATTTAGGGGCAGATACGCAGTATTTT. This translates into CASYYLGADTQYF. The V gene is TRBV5-1, the J gene TRBJ2-3; weak D call: TRBD1 (5 bases). V shed 7 bases and J shed 4 bases, with 13 bases lying between them. Per germline, CDR1 SGHRS and CDR2 YFSETQ. This CDR3 is built from 13 residues.

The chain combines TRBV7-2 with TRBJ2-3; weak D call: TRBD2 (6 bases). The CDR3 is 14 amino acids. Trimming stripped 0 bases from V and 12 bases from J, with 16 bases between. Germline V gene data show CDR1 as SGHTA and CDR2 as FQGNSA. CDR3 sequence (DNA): TGTGCCAGCAGCTTAGCGATGGAGGGGAAGAGTCAGTATTTT. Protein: CASSLAMEGKSQYF.

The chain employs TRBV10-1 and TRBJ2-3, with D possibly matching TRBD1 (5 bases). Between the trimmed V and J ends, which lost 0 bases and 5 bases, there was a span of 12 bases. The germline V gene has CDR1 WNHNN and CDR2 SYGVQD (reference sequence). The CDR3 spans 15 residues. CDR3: CASSESRRDIDTQYF. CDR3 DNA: TGCGCCAGCAGTGAGTCTCGCAGGGATATAGATACGCAGTATTTT.

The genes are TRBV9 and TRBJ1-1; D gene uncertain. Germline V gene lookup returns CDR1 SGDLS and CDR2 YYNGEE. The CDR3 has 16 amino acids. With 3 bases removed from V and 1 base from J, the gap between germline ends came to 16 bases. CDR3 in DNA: TGTGCCAGCAGCGCTCGGGGTCCAGATTCGAACACTGAAGCTTTCTTT. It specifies CASSARGPDSNTEAFF.

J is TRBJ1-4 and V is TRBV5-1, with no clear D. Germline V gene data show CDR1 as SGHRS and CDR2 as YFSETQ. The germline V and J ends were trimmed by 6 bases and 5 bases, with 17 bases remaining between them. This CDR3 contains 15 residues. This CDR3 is CASTPAGRENEKLFF. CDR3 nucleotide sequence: TGCGCCAGCACCCCCGCTGGGCGGGAAAATGAAAAACTGTTTTTT.

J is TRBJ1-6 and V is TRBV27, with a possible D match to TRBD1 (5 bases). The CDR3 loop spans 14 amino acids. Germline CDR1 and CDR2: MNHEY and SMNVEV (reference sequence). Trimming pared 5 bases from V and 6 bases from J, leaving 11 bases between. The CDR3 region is CASSARGANSPLHF. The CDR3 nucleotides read TGTGCCAGCAGTGCTCGCGGGGCTAATTCACCCCTCCACTTT.

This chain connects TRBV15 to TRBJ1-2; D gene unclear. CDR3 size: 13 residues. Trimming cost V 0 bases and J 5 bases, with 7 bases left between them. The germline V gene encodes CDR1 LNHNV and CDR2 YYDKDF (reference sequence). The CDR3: CATSRDEGYGYTF. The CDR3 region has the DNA TGTGCCACCAGCAGAGATGAGGGTTATGGCTACACCTTC. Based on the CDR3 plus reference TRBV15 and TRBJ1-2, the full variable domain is DAMVIQNPRYQVTQFGKPVTLSCSQTLNHNVMYWYQQKSSQAPKLLFHYYDKDFNNEADTPDNFQSRRPNTSFCFLDIRSPGLGDTAMYLCATSRDEGYGYTFGSGTRLTVV.

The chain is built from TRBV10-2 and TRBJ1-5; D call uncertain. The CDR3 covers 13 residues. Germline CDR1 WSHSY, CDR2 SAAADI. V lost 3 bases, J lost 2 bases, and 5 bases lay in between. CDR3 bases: TGCGCCAGCAGTGATCTCGGCAATCAGCCCCAGCATTTT. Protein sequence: CASSDLGNQPQHF.

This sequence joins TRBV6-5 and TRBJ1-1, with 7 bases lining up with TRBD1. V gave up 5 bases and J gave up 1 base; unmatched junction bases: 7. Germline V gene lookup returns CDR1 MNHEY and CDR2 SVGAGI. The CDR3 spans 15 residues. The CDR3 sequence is CASSLRQGWNTEAFF. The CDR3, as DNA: TGTGCCAGCAGTCTCCGACAGGGCTGGAACACTGAAGCTTTCTTT.

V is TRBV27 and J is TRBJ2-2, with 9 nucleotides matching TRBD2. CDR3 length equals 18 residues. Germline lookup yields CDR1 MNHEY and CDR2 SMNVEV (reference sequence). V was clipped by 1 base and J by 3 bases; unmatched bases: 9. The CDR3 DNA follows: TGTGCCAGCAGTTTATTCGGTAGGAGCGGGGGGCACACCGGGGAGCTGTTTTTT. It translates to CASSLFGRSGGHTGELFF.

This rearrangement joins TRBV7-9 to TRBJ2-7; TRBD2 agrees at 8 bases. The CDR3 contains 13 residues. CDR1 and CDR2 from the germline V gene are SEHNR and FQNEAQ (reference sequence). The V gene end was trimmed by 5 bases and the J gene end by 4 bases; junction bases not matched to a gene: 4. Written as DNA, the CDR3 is TGTGCCAGCAGCCCCGGCGGGGGGTACGAGCAGTACTTC. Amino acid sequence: CASSPGGGYEQYF.

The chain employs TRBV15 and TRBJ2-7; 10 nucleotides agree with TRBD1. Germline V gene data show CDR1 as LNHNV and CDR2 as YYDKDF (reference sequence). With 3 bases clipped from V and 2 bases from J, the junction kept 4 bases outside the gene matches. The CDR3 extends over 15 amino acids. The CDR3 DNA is TGTGCCACCAGCAGTGGGACAGGGGCCCCCTACGAGCAGTACTTC. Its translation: CATSSGTGAPYEQYF. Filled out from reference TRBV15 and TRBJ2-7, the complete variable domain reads DAMVIQNPRYQVTQFGKPVTLSCSQTLNHNVMYWYQQKSSQAPKLLFHYYDKDFNNEADTPDNFQSRRPNTSFCFLDIRSPGLGDTAMYLCATSSGTGAPYEQYFGPGTRLTVT.